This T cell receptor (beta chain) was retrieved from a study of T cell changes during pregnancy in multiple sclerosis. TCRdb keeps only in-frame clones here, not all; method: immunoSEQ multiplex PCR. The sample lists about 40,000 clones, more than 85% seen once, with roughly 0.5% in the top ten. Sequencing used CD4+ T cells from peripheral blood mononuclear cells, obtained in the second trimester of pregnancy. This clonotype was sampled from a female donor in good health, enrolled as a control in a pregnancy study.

The CDR3 region is CAWSLERTGANVLTF. As DNA, the CDR3 is TGTGCCTGGAGTCTGGAGAGGACTGGGGCCAACGTCCTGACTTTC. The chain combines TRBV30 with TRBJ2-6; unclear D gene. Germline V gene data show CDR1 as GTSNPN and CDR2 as SVGIG (reference sequence). With 2 bases removed from V and 2 bases from J, the gap between germline ends came to 10 bases. The CDR3 is 15 amino acids.